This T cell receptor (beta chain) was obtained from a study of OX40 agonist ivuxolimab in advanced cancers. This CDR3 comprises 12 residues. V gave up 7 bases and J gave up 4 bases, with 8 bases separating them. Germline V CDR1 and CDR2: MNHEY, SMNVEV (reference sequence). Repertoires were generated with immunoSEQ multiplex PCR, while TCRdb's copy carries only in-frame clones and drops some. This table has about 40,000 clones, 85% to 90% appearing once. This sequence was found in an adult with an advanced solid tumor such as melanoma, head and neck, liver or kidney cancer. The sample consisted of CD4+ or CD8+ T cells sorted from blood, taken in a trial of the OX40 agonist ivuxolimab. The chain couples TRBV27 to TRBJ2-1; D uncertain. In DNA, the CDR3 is TGTGCCAGCACTACCGGGTACAATGAGCAGTTCTTC. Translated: CASTTGYNEQFF.